The T cell receptor beta chain under discussion was sequenced for a study of regulatory T cells in long-lasting Graves disease. Time point indicated: persistent/refractory GD, antithyroid drugs over 5 years with positive TRAb. Generation of the TCR library employed RNA extracted from PBMCs. Arm-PCR of CDR3 regions with iRepertoire HTBI primers generated TCR beta libraries. TCRdb passed the multiplex PCR reads through MiXCR, listing each CDR3 protein once. The data show a few hundred thousand distinct CDR3 sequences, with roughly a quarter seen just once and approximately 28% held by the top ten. The CDR3 loop spans 12 amino acids. Germline CDR1 and CDR2: ENHRY and SYGVKD. With 11 bases removed from V and 4 bases from J, the gap between germline ends came to 14 bases. This clonotype has more than one count but fewer than ten.

The V and J genes are TRBV10-3 and TRBJ1-1, with D possibly TRBD1 on 6 matching bases. Material: peripheral blood mononuclear cells (PBMCs), obtained when the disease was refractory, from a patient treated with antithyroid drugs. The sequence came from a female donor with Graves disease. This CDR3 reads CAARDRTTEAFF. The CDR3 DNA follows: TGTGCCGCCAGAGACAGGACCACTGAAGCTTTCTTT.